This T cell receptor (beta chain) was observed in a study of blood T cell repertoires in COVID-19. Study context: Acute-phase and convalescent COVID-19 samples originated in the United States, Italy and Spain. PBMCs, B-cell-depleted T cells, or T cells provided the cDNA or gDNA that made up the material.

Methods used by the authors: Counts of nucleated cells, estimated from reference gene primer amplification, were obtained. Profiling relied on immunoSEQ multiplex PCR, and the TCRdb table lists in-frame clones only, not all of them. That table furnishes V, J and clone size, whereas the DNA furnished D and trimming. The sample carries roughly 120,000 clones, 85% recorded once. This CDR3 is 17 amino acids long. The germline V gene has CDR1 LGHNA and CDR2 YNFKEQ. The trim removed 1 base at V and 4 bases at J, leaving 10 bases unmatched. Seattle patient enrollment occurred during active infection, with longitudinal follow-up thereafter.

This TCR derives from a woman of 80 years or more with COVID-19, enrolled during active disease. The sequenced sample consisted of peripheral blood. This sequence joins TRBV4-2 and TRBJ2-5, with 9 bases lining up with TRBD1. CDR3 in amino acids: CASSQGQGVEGLETQYF. The DNA for the CDR3 is TGTGCCAGCAGCCAAGGACAGGGGGTGGAGGGTTTAGAGACCCAGTACTTC.